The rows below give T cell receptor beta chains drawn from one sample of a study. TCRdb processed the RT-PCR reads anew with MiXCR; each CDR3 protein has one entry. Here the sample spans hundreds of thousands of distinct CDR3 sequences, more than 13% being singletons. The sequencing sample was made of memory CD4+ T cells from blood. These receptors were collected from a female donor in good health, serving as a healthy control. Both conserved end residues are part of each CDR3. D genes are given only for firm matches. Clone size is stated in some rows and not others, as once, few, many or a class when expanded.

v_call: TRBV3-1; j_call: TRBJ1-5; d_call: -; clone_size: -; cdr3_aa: CASSQSSSGAQPQHF; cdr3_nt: TGTGCCAGCAGCCAAAGCAGTAGCGGGGCTCAGCCCCAGCATTTT
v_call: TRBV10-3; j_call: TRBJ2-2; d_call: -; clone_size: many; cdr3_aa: CAISESATGELFF; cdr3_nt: TGTGCCATCAGTGAGTCCGCGACCGGGGAGCTGTTTTTT
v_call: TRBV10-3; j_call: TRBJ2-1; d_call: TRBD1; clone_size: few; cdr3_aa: CAISESTGRSYNEQFF; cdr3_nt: TGTGCCATCAGTGAGTCGACAGGGCGGTCCTACAATGAGCAGTTCTTC
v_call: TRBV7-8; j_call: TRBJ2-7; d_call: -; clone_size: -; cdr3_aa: CASSLDPGATYEQYF; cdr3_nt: TGTGCCAGCAGCTTAGATCCGGGAGCCACCTACGAGCAGTACTTC
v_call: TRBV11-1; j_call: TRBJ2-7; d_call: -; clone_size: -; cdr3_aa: CASSLSQTAAPYEQYF; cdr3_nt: TGTGCCAGCAGCTTATCCCAGACAGCAGCGCCCTACGAGCAGTACTTC
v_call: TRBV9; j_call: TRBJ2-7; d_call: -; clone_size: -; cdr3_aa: CASSEFGTDPYEQYF; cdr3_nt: TGTGCCAGCAGCGAGTTCGGGACGGACCCCTACGAGCAGTACTTC
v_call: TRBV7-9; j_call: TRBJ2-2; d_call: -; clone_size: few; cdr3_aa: CASSSLARANTGELFF; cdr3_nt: TGTGCCAGCAGCTCTCTTGCCAGGGCGAACACCGGGGAGCTGTTTTTT
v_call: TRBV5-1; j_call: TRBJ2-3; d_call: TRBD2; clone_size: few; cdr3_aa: CASSLGPGLGDTQYF; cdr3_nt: TGCGCCAGCAGCTTGGGACCGGGACTAGGAGATACGCAGTATTTT
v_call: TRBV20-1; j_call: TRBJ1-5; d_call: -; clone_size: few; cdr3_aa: CSASDEGQLSNQPQHF; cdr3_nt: TGCAGTGCTAGCGATGAAGGACAGCTCAGCAATCAGCCCCAGCATTTT
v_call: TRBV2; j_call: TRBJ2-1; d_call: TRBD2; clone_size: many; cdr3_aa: CASSESRLAGASGEQFF; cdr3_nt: TGTGCCAGCAGTGAAAGTAGACTAGCGGGAGCTTCTGGTGAGCAGTTCTTC
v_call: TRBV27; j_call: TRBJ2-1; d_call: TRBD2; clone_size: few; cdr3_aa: CASRRSMASGYNEQFF; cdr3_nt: TGTGCCAGCAGGAGGTCGATGGCTAGCGGATACAATGAGCAGTTCTTC
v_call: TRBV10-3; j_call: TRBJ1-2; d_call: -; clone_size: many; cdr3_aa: CAISPDGGRGGYTF; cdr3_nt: TGTGCCATCAGTCCCGACGGGGGACGAGGTGGCTACACCTTC
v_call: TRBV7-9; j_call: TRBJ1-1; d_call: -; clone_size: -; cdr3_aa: CASSLTRTKNTEAFF; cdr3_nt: TGTGCCAGCAGCTTAACACGGACCAAGAACACTGAAGCTTTCTTT
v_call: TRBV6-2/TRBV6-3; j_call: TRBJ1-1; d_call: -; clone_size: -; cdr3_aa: CASSYSFRTEAFF; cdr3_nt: TGTGCCAGCAGTTACTCGTTTCGGACTGAAGCTTTCTTT
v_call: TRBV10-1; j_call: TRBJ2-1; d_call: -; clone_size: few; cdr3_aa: CASSEALNEQF; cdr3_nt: TGCGCCAGCAGCGAGGCCCTCAATGAGCAGTTC
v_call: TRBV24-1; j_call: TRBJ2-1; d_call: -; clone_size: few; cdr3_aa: CATSDPGPLVDNEQFF; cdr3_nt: TGTGCCACCAGTGACCCAGGACCCCTAGTTGACAATGAGCAGTTCTTC
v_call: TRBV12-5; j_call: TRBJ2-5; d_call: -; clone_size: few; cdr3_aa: CASGISGLEETQYF; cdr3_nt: TGTGCTAGTGGTATCTCGGGACTGGAAGAGACCCAGTACTTC
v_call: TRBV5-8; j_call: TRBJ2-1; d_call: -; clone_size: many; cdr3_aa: CATPRQALYNEQFF; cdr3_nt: TGTGCCACCCCAAGACAGGCCCTCTACAATGAGCAGTTCTTC
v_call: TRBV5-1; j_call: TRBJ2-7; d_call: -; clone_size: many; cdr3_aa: CASSLGGGTYEQYF; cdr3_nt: TGCGCCAGCAGCTTGGGAGGAGGTACCTACGAGCAGTACTTC
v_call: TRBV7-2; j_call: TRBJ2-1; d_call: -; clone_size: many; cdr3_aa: CASSPDRNNEQFF; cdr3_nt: TGTGCCAGCAGCCCGGACCGGAACAATGAGCAGTTCTTC
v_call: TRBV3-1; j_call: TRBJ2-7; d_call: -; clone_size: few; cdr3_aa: CASSVRQDFYEQYF; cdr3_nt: TGTGCCAGCAGCGTTCGACAGGACTTCTACGAGCAGTACTTC
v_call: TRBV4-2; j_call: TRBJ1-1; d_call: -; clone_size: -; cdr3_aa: CASSQDLTRGNTEAFF; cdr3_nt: TGTGCCAGCAGCCAAGATCTCACCCGGGGGAACACTGAAGCTTTCTTT
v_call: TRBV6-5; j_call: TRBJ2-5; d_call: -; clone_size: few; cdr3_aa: CASRDMQETQYF; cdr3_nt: TGTGCCAGCAGGGATATGCAAGAGACCCAGTACTTC